This T cell receptor beta chain was obtained from a study of tumor-infiltrating lymphocytes in primary liver carcinoma (TCRdb year 2017). General notes on the study: Of the five patients, three men and two women aged 30 to 69 years, four had hepatocellular carcinoma and one had combined HCC and intrahepatic cholangiocarcinoma. TCRbeta repertoire sequencing, expression microarrays and whole-exome sequencing were combined in the study across five regions of each liver tumor, with adjacent normal tissue and blood also included. A total of 35 specimens from 5 patients underwent TCRbeta repertoire sequencing, comprising 25 tumor regions, 5 adjacent noncancerous liver tissues and 5 peripheral blood samples. High reproducibility was observed for the technical replicate repertoires, with mean shared-clone rates roughly 0.87 and correlation coefficients above 0.95. Each sample produced roughly 3.65 to 7.13 million productive TCRbeta reads, and read depth showed no significant difference between tissue types. Tumors of the five patients were stage T1-T3 N0M0 with maximum diameters of about 4.2 to 10 cm.

CDR1 and CDR2 are read off the germline V gene (reference sequence) as MNHNY and SVGAGI. The CDR3, from cysteine to phenylalanine, totals 12 residues. Only the CDR3 region is kept as DNA, spanning 36 bases read in frame from base 1. V is shortened by 0 bases, J by 7 bases, and the region joining them spans 7 bases. Broader findings and caveats from the paper: A significantly larger repertoire fraction was made up by the top 250 clones in tumors than in blood (p = 0.039). Pairs of tumor regions showed greater repertoire overlap (mean roughly 36%) than tumor-adjacent pairs (roughly 17%) or tumor-blood pairs (approximately 15%), which is consistent with antigen-driven expansion. With just 4 to 6 patients in the study, the authors point out that the findings should be validated in a larger study. Bulk unsorted samples precluded comparing CD4+ and CD8+ T cell repertoires. Because only the TCR beta chain was sequenced and unpaired alpha chains were not captured, true repertoire diversity is likely underestimated.

Total RNA and DNA were co-extracted from 20-30 mg of bulk tissue with the AllPrep DNA/RNA mini kit, without cell sorting. Surgical resection was performed in China between 2015 and early 2016 on four or five patients with histopathologically diagnosed primary liver carcinoma. Chronic HBV infection was present in the patients, and the patients were treatment-naive at sampling. Pieces of fresh tumor and adjacent tissue were cut in half, with one half kept in RNAlater at -80 degrees C and the other half sent for histology. A constant-region primer and ProtoScript II reverse transcriptase were used to reverse-transcribe TCRbeta-specific cDNA from 500 ng total RNA. TCRbeta libraries were built with three nested multiplex PCR rounds, a slightly modified ARM-PCR procedure. Each of the first two PCR rounds ran for roughly 11 cycles and used multiplex TRBV1-TRBV30 forward primers together with a Cbeta reverse primer. Sample barcodes and Illumina adapters were attached in a final 25-cycle PCR using Deep VentR polymerase. Amplicons of 200-500 bp were gel-purified with a QIAquick gel extraction kit before sequencing. The TCRbeta amplicons were sequenced with 250-bp paired-end reads on an Illumina HiSeq 2500. Per the authors' processing: Trimmomatic v0.33 was used to quality-trim the reads, and FLASH v1.2.11 was used to merge paired reads so that full CDR3 sequences could be recovered. MiGEC v1.2.1b assigned V, D and J germline segments to the rearranged TCRbeta sequences. VDJtools v1.0.0 computed clonotype statistics and Shannon-Wiener diversity indices. Except for diversity analysis, only the 250 most abundant clonotypes of each sample were used in subsequent analyses to reduce sampling bias. The public sequencing data were trimmed at Q25 with fastp and processed into clonotypes with MiXCR by TCRdb, which kept only in-frame beta chains. A single entry per CDR3 protein holds the most common genes and DNA from its merged rows. TCRdb assigned the V and J calls; the authors' analysis was not used. Counted in this sample were about 92,000 distinct CDR3 sequences; around 68% of them appeared once. The ten top clones hold around 26% of the sample.

This clonotype was counted between two and nine times. This receptor's antigen is unknown. This may stem from a read error, because a much larger clone lies one nucleotide away. The TCR comes from a man aged 35-49 years with primary liver carcinoma and hepatitis B virus infection. Material for sequencing was tumor-adjacent normal liver tissue. Here the chain combines TRBV6-6 and TRBJ2-7, with no confident D gene call. The DNA is as follows: TGTGCCAGCAGTTACTCCGAGTGGGAGCAGTACTTC. Its protein product is CASSYSEWEQYF.